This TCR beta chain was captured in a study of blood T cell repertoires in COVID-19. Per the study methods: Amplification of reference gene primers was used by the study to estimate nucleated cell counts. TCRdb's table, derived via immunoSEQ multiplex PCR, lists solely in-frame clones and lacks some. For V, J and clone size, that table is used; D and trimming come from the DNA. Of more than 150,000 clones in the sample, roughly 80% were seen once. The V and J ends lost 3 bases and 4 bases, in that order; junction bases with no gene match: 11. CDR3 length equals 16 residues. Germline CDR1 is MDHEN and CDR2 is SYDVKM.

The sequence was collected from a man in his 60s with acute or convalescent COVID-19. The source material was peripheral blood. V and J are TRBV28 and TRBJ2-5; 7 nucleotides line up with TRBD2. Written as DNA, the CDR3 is TGTGCCAGCAGTTTTTGGGCGGGAGCAGGTCGAGAGACCCAGTACTTC. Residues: CASSFWAGAGRETQYF.